This passage covers 8 T cell receptor beta chains from one sample sequenced in a study of blood T cell repertoires in COVID-19. This table comes from immunoSEQ multiplex PCR, and its TCRdb copy is limited to in-frame clones, with some not included. Among around 200,000 clones listed, about 86% were seen once. Material: PBMCs or T cells enriched from blood (not recorded which). The receptors shown here come from a woman aged 50 to 60 in a cohort exposed to, infected with or recovered from COVID-19 (not recorded which).

V and J are TRBV6-6 and TRBJ2-3; 11 bases are shared with TRBD2. Germline trimming cut 5 bases from V and 8 bases from J; bases unmatched to any gene: 18. In germline, CDR1 is MNHNY, CDR2 SVGAGI (reference sequence). The CDR3 contains 18 residues. The CDR3 loop reads CASSPASFSGGAVGTQYF. For the CDR3, the DNA is TGTGCCAGCAGTCCGGCCTCATTTAGCGGGGGGGCCGTCGGTACGCAGTATTTT.

The chain recombines TRBV3-1 (or the pseudogene TRBV3-2) with TRBJ1-2; maybe TRBD1 (5 bases). Per germline, CDR1 LGHDT and CDR2 YNNKEL (reference sequence). The CDR3 is made up of 16 amino acids. Trimming shortened V by 0 bases and J by 1 base, and 12 bases separated the two germline ends. Written as DNA, the CDR3 is TGTGCCAGCAGCCAAGACCTGTGGAGGGGTAACTATGGCTACACCTTC. The encoded protein is CASSQDLWRGNYGYTF.

In nucleotides, the CDR3 is TGTGCCAGCAGCATAATGGGACAGGGAAGTCAGCCCCAGCATTTT. Translated, it gives CASSIMGQGSQPQHF. The chain joins TRBV6-5 to TRBJ1-5; TRBD1 matches at 9 bases. J was trimmed by 6 bases and V by 6 bases; bases with no gene match: 9. Germline V gives CDR1 MNHEY, CDR2 SVGAGI. The CDR3 consists of 15 residues.

This chain connects TRBV19 to TRBJ2-7, with TRBD1 identical over 9 bases. Per germline, CDR1 LNHDA and CDR2 SQIVND (reference sequence). This CDR3 spans 13 amino acids. V was clipped by 7 bases and J by 4 bases; unmatched bases: 5. This chain's CDR3 is CASTGQGKYEQYF. CDR3 sequence (DNA): TGTGCCAGTACCGGACAGGGGAAATACGAGCAGTACTTC.

The chain couples TRBV5-1 to TRBJ2-3; 9 bases fit TRBD1. This CDR3 region has 17 residues. Germline V gene sequence: CDR1 SGHRS, CDR2 YFSETQ. V lost 0 bases, J lost 0 bases, and 5 bases stayed unmatched. The CDR3 DNA sequence: TGCGCCAGCAGCTTGGGTGGGACAGGGACTAGCACAGATACGCAGTATTTT. It translates to CASSLGGTGTSTDTQYF.

This clone showed up just a few times. V and J are TRBV7-2 and TRBJ2-5; TRBD1 matches 9 bases. The J segment lost 5 bases and the V segment lost 8 bases, leaving 12 bases of the junction unmatched. The CDR3 length is 15 residues. Germline CDR1 and CDR2: SGHTA and FQGNSA. The CDR3 DNA sequence: TGTGCCAGCTTAAGGACAGGGGAGGTCGGGGAGACCCAGTACTTC. This sequence encodes CASLRTGEVGETQYF.

This clone was recorded only once. The sample carries other DNA sequences with the same CDR3. The CDR3, as DNA: TGTGCCAGCAGTGAGGCGGGGAACTATGGCTACACCTTC. Protein sequence: CASSEAGNYGYTF. V and J are TRBV6-1 and TRBJ1-2; D ambiguous. Germline V gives CDR1 MNHNS, CDR2 SASEGT. V lost 3 bases and J lost 2, with 7 bases in between. The CDR3 sequence is 13 residues long.

This chain joins TRBV19 and TRBJ2-1, with a weak D call TRBD1 (6 bases). Trimming took off 6 bases at V and 2 bases at J, with 14 bases between the two ends. The germline CDR1 and CDR2 sequences are LNHDA and SQIVND (reference sequence). The CDR3 is made up of 15 amino acids. The DNA of the CDR3 is TGTGCCAGTAGCGATCCGGGACATACCTACAATGAGCAGTTCTTC. As protein: CASSDPGHTYNEQFF.